The 4 T cell receptor beta chains presented below share a single source sample, sequenced in a study of T cell repertoires and HLA-DP antigens. TCRdb's copy holds only in-frame clones and misses some; the assay was immunoSEQ multiplex PCR. The sample carries more than 90,000 clones, approximately 92% recorded once. For these TCRs, the target antigens are not known. What was sequenced was CD4+ T cells from PBMCs. Receptor source: a woman aged 18-30 years in good health and CMV-seronegative.

This clone was recorded only once. The V gene is TRBV19, the J gene TRBJ2-3, with 11 bases that match TRBD1. CDR1 LNHDA and CDR2 SQIVND come from the germline V gene (reference sequence). CDR3 length: 16 amino acids. The V segment lost 4 bases and the J segment 5 bases; nucleotides outside the gene matches: 8. CDR3 in amino acids: CASSTSGTGGRDTQYF. The CDR3 nucleotides are TGTGCCAGTAGTACCTCCGGGACAGGGGGTAGAGATACGCAGTATTTT.

This rearrangement joins TRBV19 to TRBJ2-1, with TRBD2 matching 10 bases. The CDR3 is 16 amino acids. Germline assignment: CDR1 LNHDA and CDR2 SQIVND (reference sequence). V dropped 5 bases and J dropped 4; count of bases not matched to a gene: 8. For the CDR3, the DNA is TGTGCCAGTAGTTCCGAGGGACTAGCGCGATACAATGAGCAGTTCTTC. It encodes CASSSEGLARYNEQFF.

The chain employs TRBV12-5 and TRBJ2-1; D remains ambiguous. Per germline, CDR1 LGHNT and CDR2 FRNRAP. The CDR3 sequence is 13 residues long. V was pared by 5 bases and J by 10 bases, with 15 bases between. The CDR3 nucleotides read TGTGCTAGTGGTCCAGAGTTCGCCCGCGAGCAGTTCTTC. Translating it yields CASGPEFAREQFF.

The chain has TRBV19 and TRBJ1-1; possible D gene TRBD1, 5 bases. Trimming shortened V by 6 bases and J by 5 bases, and 16 bases separated the two germline ends. Germline V gene data show CDR1 as LNHDA and CDR2 as SQIVND (reference sequence). This CDR3 has 14 amino acids. CDR3 bases: TGTGCCAGTAGCAGGGACGGCCTGAGAACTGAAGCTTTCTTT. Its protein product is CASSRDGLRTEAFF.